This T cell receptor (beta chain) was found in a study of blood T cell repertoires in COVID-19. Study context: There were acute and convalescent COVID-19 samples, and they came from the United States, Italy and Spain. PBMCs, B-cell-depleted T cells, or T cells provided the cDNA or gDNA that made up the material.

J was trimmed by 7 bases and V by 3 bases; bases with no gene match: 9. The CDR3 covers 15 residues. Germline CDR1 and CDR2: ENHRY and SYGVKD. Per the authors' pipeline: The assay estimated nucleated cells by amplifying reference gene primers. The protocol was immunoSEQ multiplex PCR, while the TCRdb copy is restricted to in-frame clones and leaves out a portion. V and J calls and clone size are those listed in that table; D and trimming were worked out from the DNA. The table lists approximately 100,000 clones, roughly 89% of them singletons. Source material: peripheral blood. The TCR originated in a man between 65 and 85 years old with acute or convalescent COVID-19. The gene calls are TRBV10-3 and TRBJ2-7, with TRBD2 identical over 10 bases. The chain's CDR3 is CAISEPAGGPKEQYF. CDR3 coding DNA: TGTGCCATCAGTGAACCAGCGGGAGGGCCGAAGGAGCAGTACTTC.